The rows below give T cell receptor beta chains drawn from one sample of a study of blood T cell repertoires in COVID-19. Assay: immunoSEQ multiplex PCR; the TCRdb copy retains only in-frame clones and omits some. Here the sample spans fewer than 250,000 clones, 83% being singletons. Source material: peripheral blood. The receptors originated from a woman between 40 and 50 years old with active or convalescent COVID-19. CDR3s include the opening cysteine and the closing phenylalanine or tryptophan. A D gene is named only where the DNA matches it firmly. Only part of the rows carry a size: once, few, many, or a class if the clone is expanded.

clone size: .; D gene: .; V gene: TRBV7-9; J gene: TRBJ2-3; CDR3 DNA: TGTGCCAGCAGCGCTTACGAGGTAAATACGCAGTATTTT; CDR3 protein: CASSAYEVNTQYF
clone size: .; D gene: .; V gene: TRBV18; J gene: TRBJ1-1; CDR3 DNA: TGTGCCAGCTCACCGAACTTAGACACTGAAGCTTTCTTT; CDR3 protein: CASSPNLDTEAFF
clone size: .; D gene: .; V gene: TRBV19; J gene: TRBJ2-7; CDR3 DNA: TGTGCCAGTAGTATCGGGGGGCACAGCTCCTACGAGCAGTACTTC; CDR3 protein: CASSIGGHSSYEQYF
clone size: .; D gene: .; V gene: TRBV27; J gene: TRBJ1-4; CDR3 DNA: TGTGCCAGCGGTAACAGGTTAGGTGAAAAACTGTTTTTT; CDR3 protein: CASGNRLGEKLFF
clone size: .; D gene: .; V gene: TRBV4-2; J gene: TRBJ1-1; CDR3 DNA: TGTGCCAGCAGCCAAGGGCGGGGAGGCACTGAAGCTTTCTTT; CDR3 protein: CASSQGRGGTEAFF
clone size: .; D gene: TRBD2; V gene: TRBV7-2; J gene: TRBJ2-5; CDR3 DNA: TGTGCCAGCAGCTTAGAATCGACTAGCGGGAGGGTTTTTTACTTC; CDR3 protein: CASSLESTSGRVFYF
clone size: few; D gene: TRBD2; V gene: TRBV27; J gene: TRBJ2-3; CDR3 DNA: TGTGCCAGCAGTTTACTAGCGGGGGGCACAGATACGCAGTATTTT; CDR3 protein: CASSLLAGGTDTQYF
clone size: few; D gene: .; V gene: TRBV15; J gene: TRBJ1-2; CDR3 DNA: TGTGCCACCAGCAGAGGGGGGGATATGGGGTATGGCTACACCTTC; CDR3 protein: CATSRGGDMGYGYTF
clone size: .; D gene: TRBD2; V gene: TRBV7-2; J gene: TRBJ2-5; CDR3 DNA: TGTGCCAGCAGCTTAGGTGGCGGGGGAGAGACCCAGTACTTC; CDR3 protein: CASSLGGGGETQYF
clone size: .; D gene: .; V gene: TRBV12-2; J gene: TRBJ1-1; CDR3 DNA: TGTGCAAGTCGCTTAGGACCGGGACAGGGGTGCCCGAACACTGAAGCTTTCTTT; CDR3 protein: CASRLGPGQGCPNTEAFF
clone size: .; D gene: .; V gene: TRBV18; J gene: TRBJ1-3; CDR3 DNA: TGTGCCAGCTCACCACCGGTCTTCACATCCTCTGGAAACACCATATATTTT; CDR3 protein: CASSPPVFTSSGNTIYF
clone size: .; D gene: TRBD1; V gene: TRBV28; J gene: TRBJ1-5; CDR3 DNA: TGTGCCAGCAGTTTTGGACAGGGGGTTCTCCAGCCCCAGCATTTT; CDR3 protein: CASSFGQGVLQPQHF
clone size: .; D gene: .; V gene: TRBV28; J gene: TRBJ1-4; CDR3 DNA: TGTGCCAGCAGTTTTGATCTATCAACTAATGAAAAACTGTTTTTT; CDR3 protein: CASSFDLSTNEKLFF
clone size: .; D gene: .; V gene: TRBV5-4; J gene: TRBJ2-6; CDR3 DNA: TGTGCCAGCAACGGGGTTGCACTCTCTGGGGCCAACGTCCTGACTTTC; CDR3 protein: CASNGVALSGANVLTF
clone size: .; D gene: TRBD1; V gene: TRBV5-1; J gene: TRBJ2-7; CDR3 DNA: TGCGCCAGCAGCCCAATGGGGACAGCCCCCTACGAGCAGTACTTC; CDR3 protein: CASSPMGTAPYEQYF
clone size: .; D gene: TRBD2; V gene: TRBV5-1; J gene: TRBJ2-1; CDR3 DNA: TGCGCCAGCAGCTCGGGACTAGCGGGAGTGGAGAATGAGCAGTTCTTC; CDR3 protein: CASSSGLAGVENEQFF
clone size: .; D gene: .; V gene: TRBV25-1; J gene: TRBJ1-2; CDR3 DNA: TGTGCCAGCAGTGCATCCTGGCAGGACAGCACTTATGGCTACACCTTC; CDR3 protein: CASSASWQDSTYGYTF
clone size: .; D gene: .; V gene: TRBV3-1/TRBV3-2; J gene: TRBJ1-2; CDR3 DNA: TGTGCCAGCAGGTCGCGCTCGGTCTATGGCTACACCTTC; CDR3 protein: CASRSRSVYGYTF
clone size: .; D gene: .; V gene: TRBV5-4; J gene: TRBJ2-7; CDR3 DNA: TGTGCCAGCAGCTTGGATCAGGGGGGCAGGAGCTCCTACGAGCAGTACTTC; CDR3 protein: CASSLDQGGRSSYEQYF
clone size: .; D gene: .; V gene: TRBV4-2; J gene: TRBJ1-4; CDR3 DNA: TGTGCCAGCAGCCCCGACTTACTCCCAACAGGGCCTGCAACTAATGAAAAACTGTTTTTT; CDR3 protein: CASSPDLLPTGPATNEKLFF
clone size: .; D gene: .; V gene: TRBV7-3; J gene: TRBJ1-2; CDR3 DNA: TGTGCCAGCAGCTTGGTTGCAGGGGATCCCTATGGCTACACCTTC; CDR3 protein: CASSLVAGDPYGYTF
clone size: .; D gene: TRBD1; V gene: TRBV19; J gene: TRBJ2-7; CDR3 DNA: TGTGCCACCTCCGGGACAGGGGGCTTCTACGAGCAGTACTTC; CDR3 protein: CATSGTGGFYEQYF
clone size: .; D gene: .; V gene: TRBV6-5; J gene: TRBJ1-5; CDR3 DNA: TGTGCCAGCAAGCCCCGGGAGTATAGCAATCAGCCCCAGCATTTT; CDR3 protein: CASKPREYSNQPQHF
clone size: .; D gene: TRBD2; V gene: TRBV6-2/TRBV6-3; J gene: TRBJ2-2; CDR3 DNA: TGTGCCAGCAGTTCCATGACTAGCGAGAACACCGGGGAGCTGTTTTTT; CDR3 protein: CASSSMTSENTGELFF
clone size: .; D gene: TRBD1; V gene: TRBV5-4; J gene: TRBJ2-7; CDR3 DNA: TGTGCCAGCAGCCCGGACAGGGGCAGACTCTACGAGCAGTACTTC; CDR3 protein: CASSPDRGRLYEQYF
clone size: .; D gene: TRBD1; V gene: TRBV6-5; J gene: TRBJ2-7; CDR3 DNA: TGTGCCAGCAATCAGCTGGGACAGCCCTACGAGCAGTACTTC; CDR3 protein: CASNQLGQPYEQYF
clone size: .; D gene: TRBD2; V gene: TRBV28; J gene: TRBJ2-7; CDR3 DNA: TGTGCCAGCACTAGCGGGTCCTACGAGCAGTACTTC; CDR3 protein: CASTSGSYEQYF
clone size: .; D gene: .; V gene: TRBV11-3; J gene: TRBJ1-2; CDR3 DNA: TGTGCCAGCAGCTTAGAGACAGGAGACTATGGCTACACCTTC; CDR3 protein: CASSLETGDYGYTF
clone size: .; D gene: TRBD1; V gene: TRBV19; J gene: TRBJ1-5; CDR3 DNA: TGTGCCAGTATTCCCGGGACAGGGGGGAATCAGCCCCAGCATTTT; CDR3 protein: CASIPGTGGNQPQHF
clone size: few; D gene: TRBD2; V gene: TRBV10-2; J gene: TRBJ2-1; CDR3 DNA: TGCGCCAGCAATAGCGGGAGGGATAACAATGAGCAGTTCTTC; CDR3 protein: CASNSGRDNNEQFF
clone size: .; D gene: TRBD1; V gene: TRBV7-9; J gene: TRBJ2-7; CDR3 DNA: TGTGCCAGCAGCCGGACAGGGTCCCACGAGCAGTACTTC; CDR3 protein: CASSRTGSHEQYF
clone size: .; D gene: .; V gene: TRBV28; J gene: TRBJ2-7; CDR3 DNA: TGTGCCAGTGAACACCGACTGACCTACGAGCAGTACTTC; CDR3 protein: CASEHRLTYEQYF
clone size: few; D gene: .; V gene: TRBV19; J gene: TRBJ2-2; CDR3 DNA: TGTGCCAGTAAGACCGGGACAACGAACACCGGGGAGCTGTTTTTT; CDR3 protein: CASKTGTTNTGELFF
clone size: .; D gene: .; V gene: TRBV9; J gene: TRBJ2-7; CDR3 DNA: TGTGCCAGCAGCGAAGGGACTTCCTACGAGCAGTACTTC; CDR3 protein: CASSEGTSYEQYF
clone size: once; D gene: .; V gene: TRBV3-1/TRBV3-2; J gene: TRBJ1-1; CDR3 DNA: TGTGCCAGCAGGGCGAACACTGAAGCTTTCTTT; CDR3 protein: CASRANTEAFF
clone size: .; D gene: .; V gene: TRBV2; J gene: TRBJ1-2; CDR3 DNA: TGTGCCAGCAACAAACCGGGACAAGACATCGGCTACACCTTC; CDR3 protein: CASNKPGQDIGYTF
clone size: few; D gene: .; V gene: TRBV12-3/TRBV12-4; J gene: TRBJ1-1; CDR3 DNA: TGTGCCAGCAGCTTAATAGGGGATACTGAAGCTTTCTTT; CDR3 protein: CASSLIGDTEAFF
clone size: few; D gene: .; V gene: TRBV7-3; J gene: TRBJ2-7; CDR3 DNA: TGTGCCAGCAGCTTTCAGGCGGGGCGCGAGCAGTACTTC; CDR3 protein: CASSFQAGREQYF
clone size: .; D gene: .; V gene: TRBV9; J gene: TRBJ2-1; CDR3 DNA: TGTGCCAGCACCACAGCCGCTTACAATGAGCAGTTCTTC; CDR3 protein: CASTTAAYNEQFF
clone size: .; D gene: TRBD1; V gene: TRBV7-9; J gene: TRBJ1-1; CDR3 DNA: TGTGCCAGCAGGGATACAGGGGTTCAGAACACTGAAGCTTTCTTT; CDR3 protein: CASRDTGVQNTEAFF
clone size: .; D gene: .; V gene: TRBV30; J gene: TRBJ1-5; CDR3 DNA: TGTGCCTGGAGTGGGGAAACAGGCAAGGGTCAGCCCCAGCATTTT; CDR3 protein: CAWSGETGKGQPQHF
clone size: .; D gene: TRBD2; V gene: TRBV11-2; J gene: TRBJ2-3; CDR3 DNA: TGTGCCAGCAGCTCGAGGACTAGCGGGAGATCAGATACGCAGTATTTT; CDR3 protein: CASSSRTSGRSDTQYF
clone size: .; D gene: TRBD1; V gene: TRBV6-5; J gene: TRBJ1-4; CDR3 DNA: TGTGCCAGCAGCATTACAGGGGCTGGTGAAAAACTGTTTTTT; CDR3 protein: CASSITGAGEKLFF
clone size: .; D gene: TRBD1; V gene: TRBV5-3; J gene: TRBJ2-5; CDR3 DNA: TGTGCCAGAAGACAATACAGGGGGCCAGGGACCCAGTACTTC; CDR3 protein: CARRQYRGPGTQYF
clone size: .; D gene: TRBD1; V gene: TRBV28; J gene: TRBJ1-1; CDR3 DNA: TGTGCCAGCACTGACAGGGGCTACACTGAAGCTTTCTTT; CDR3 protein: CASTDRGYTEAFF
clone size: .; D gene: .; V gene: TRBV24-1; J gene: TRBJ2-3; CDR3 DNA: TGTGCCACCAGTGATTTGGGGGTAGGGGCAGATACGCAGTATTTT; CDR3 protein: CATSDLGVGADTQYF
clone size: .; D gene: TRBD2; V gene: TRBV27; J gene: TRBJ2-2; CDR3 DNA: TGTGCCAGCAGGGTACTGAACGGGGGGTACGGGGAGCTGTTTTTT; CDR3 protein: CASRVLNGGYGELFF
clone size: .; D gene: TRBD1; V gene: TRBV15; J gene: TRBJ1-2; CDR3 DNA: TGTGCCACCAGCAGGGAGACAGGGGCCTATGGCTACACCTTC; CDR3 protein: CATSRETGAYGYTF
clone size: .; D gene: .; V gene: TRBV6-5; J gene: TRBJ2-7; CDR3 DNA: TGTGCCAGCAGCGGGGGCGGGAGCTCCTACGAGCAGTACTTC; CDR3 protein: CASSGGGSSYEQYF
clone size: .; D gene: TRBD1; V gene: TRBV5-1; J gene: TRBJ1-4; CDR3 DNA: TGCGCCAGCAGCCCCGGGACAGGAAATGAAAAACTGTTTTTT; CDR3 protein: CASSPGTGNEKLFF
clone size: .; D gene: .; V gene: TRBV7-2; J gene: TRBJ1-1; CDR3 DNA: TGTGCCAGCAGCTTAAGGGACAAAACTGAAGCTTTCTTT; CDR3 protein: CASSLRDKTEAFF
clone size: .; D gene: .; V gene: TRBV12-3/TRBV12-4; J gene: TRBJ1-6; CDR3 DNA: TGTGCCAGCAGGACAGGTCGGGATTCACCCCTCCACTTT; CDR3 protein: CASRTGRDSPLHF
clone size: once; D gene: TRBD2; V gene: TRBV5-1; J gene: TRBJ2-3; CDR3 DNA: TGCGCCAGCAGCTTGGAAAGCGGGGGGGTAACAGATACGCAGTATTTT; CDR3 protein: CASSLESGGVTDTQYF
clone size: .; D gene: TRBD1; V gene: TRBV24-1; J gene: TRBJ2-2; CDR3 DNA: TGTGCCACCAGTGATTCGGGACAGGGGGCCGGGGAGCTGTTTTTT; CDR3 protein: CATSDSGQGAGELFF
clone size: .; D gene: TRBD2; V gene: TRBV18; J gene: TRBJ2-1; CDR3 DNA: TGTGCCAGCTCACCAATCGAGCCGGTGCCGTGGACTAGCGGGAACAATGAGCAGTTCTTC; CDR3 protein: CASSPIEPVPWTSGNNEQFF
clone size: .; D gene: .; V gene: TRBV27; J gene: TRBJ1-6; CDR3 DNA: TGTGCCAGCAGTTCCGACAGGATCAAGGGTTCACCCCTCCACTTT; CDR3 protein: CASSSDRIKGSPLHF
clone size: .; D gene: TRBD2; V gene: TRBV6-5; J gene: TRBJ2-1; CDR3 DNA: TGTGCCAGCAGGCCGGGAGGACACTACAATGAGCAGTTCTTC; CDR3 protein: CASRPGGHYNEQFF
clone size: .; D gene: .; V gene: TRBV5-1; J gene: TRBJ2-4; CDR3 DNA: TGCGCCAGCAGCTTGGAGTTAGGCGACATAGGAAACATTCAGTACTTC; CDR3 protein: CASSLELGDIGNIQYF
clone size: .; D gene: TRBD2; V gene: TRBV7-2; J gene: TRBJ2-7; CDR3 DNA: TGTGCCAGCAGCCCCTCCGCGGGGGGGCCCTACGAGCAGTACTTC; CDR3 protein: CASSPSAGGPYEQYF
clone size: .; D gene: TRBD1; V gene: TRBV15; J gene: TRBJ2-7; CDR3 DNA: TGTGCCACCAGCAGAGAGGTAGGGGGACAGGGTCCCGAGCAGTACTTC; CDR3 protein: CATSREVGGQGPEQYF